Listed here are 20 T cell receptor beta chains from one sample, sequenced in a study of CD8+CD57+ T cells in acquired aplastic anemia. TCR beta VDJ and CDR3 were profiled, and genomic DNA was the template. TCRdb used MiXCR to reprocess the reads, holding one entry per CDR3 protein. The sample includes about 180,000 distinct CDR3 sequences, 40% to 50% of them seen just once. CD8+CD57+ cell expansion had been shown by flow cytometry in patients chosen for sequencing. Material: sorted CD4+, CD8+, or CD8+CD57+ T cells (not recorded which) from PBMCs. All receptors derive from a human donor with aplastic anemia.

Ten or more counts support this clonotype. The V gene is TRBV2, the J gene TRBJ2-3, with unresolved D. There are 15 residues in the CDR3. The germline V and J ends were trimmed by 5 bases and 2 bases, with 14 bases remaining between them. Germline V gene sequence: CDR1 SNHLY, CDR2 FYNNEI. The CDR3 DNA reads as TGTGCCAGCAGTTCCGGGTCCCATTCCACAGATACGCAGTATTTT. It codes for CASSSGSHSTDTQYF.

There are many counts of this clonotype. An end of the junction does not agree with germline; a read error may underlie this. This chain links TRBV6-5 with TRBJ2-7; 7 positions match TRBD1. Germline V gene data show CDR1 as MNHEY and CDR2 as SVGAGI. The CDR3 loop spans 16 amino acids. The CDR3 loop reads CASTYLGNRGVYEQYF. CDR3 DNA: TGTGCCAGCACTTACTTAGGGAACAGGGGTGTCTACGAGCAGTACTTC.

This clonotype was counted many times. The chain recombines TRBV9 with TRBJ2-1, with 8 bases matching TRBD1. V was clipped by 4 bases and J by 8 bases; unmatched bases: 8. Germline values: CDR1 SGDLS, CDR2 YYNGEE. The CDR3 length is 14 residues. This CDR3 reads CASSRSDRGYEQFF. The CDR3 region has the DNA TGTGCCAGCAGCCGATCCGACAGGGGCTATGAGCAGTTCTTC.

Written as DNA, the CDR3 is TGCAGCGCCAGGCGATGGACAGGGTCGCCGTACGAGCAGTACTTC. Its translation is CSARRWTGSPYEQYF. V is TRBV29-1 and J is TRBJ2-7; 8 bases map to TRBD1. Germline V lookup: CDR1 SQVTM, CDR2 ANQGSEA. Trimming cost V 7 bases and J 4 bases; bases outside gene matches: 15. The CDR3 consists of 15 residues.

This clonotype was picked up many times. The V call is TRBV20-1, the J call TRBJ2-5, with a possible D match to TRBD2 (6 bases). The ends were cut back, 5 bases at V and 4 bases at J, with 14 bases in the middle. The CDR3 runs to 13 residues. Germline V lookup: CDR1 DFQATT, CDR2 SNEGSKA (reference sequence). The CDR3 DNA sequence: TGCAGTGCTGGGGCGGGGCCGGGAGAGACCCAGTACTTC. Translation: CSAGAGPGETQYF.

CDR3 coding DNA: TGTGCCAGCAGACCCGGGACAGGGGGCGGAAACACCATATATTTT. It encodes CASRPGTGGGNTIYF. The chain has TRBV6-1 and TRBJ1-3, with 12 positions matching TRBD1. V shed 6 bases, J shed 4 bases, and the junction held 4 bases outside the gene matches. This CDR3 has 15 amino acids. The germline V gene has CDR1 MNHNS and CDR2 SASEGT.

This clonotype was seen ten or more times. This chain joins TRBV5-1 and TRBJ1-5; D perhaps matches TRBD1 (6 bases). The ends were cut back, 4 bases at V and 5 bases at J, with 19 bases in the middle. The CDR3 has 16 residues. The germline CDR1 and CDR2 sequences are SGHRS and YFSETQ. The CDR3 here is CASSPGGDTYYQPQHF. In DNA form, the CDR3 reads TGCGCCAGCAGCCCTGGGGGGGACACCTATTATCAGCCCCAGCATTTT.

The chain recombines TRBV19 with TRBJ2-5; 7 nucleotides align to TRBD2. Germline V gives CDR1 LNHDA, CDR2 SQIVND (reference sequence). This CDR3 region has 17 residues. Unmatched junction bases numbered 12, after V lost 1 base and J lost 4 bases. The DNA for the CDR3 is TGTGCCAGTAGTATAGGAAGGACTAGTTCCCGGGGAGAGACCCAGTACTTC. Its translation is CASSIGRTSSRGETQYF.

Turning to this clonotype: A read error may account for a junction end that differs from germline. This sequence joins TRBV12-3 or TRBV12-4 and TRBJ1-6; D remains ambiguous. The length of the CDR3 is 14 residues. Here the CDR3 reads CTSSLNGLRSPLHF. CDR3 coding DNA: TGTACCAGCAGTCTGAACGGACTGCGTTCACCCCTCCACTTT.

This clonotype has at least ten counts. This chain uses TRBV6-5 with TRBJ1-4, with a tentative D call TRBD1 (5 bases). Trimming removed 2 bases at V and 2 bases at J, with 9 bases between. The CDR3 runs to 15 residues. Looked up from germline, CDR1 is MNHEY and CDR2 is SVGAGI. The CDR3 region is CASSYAGATNEKLFF. CDR3 nucleotides: TGTGCCAGCAGTTACGCTGGGGCGACTAATGAAAAACTGTTTTTT.

This clonotype was counted ten times or more. The gene calls are TRBV5-8 and TRBJ1-5; weak D call: TRBD1 (5 bases). V lost 1 base, J lost 2 bases, and 10 bases lay in between. CDR1 is SGHTS, CDR2 YDEGEE, per germline. The CDR3 is 15 amino acids. The CDR3 DNA sequence: TGTGCCAGCAGCTTGCGTCTAGGGGGCAATCAGCCCCAGCATTTT. Translating gives CASSLRLGGNQPQHF.

This clonotype came up once. This chain uses TRBV29-1 with TRBJ2-5, with TRBD1 as a possible D gene (5 bases). The CDR3 loop spans 12 amino acids. Germline V gene sequence: CDR1 SQVTM, CDR2 ANQGSEA. V was cut by 4 bases and J by 2 bases, with 8 bases left in between. In DNA, the CDR3 is TGCAGCGTTGGGGCAGGGCAAGAGACCCAGTACTTC. Its translation: CSVGAGQETQYF.

The rearrangement joins TRBV29-1 to TRBJ1-1; 7 bases are shared with TRBD1. With V trimmed by 6 bases and J by 1 base, 8 bases remained unmatched. Germline CDR1 SQVTM, CDR2 ANQGSEA. This CDR3 is 14 amino acids long. The CDR3 DNA reads as TGCAGCGTCGATCGACAGGGCCCGAACACTGAAGCTTTCTTT. Translated, it gives CSVDRQGPNTEAFF.

This clonotype was detected ten times or more. This chain uses TRBV7-9 with TRBJ1-5; D is undetermined. V shed 8 bases and J shed 0 bases, with 5 bases lying between them. CDR1 is SEHNR, CDR2 FQNEAQ, per germline (reference sequence). The CDR3 totals 12 residues. CDR3 coding DNA: TGTGCCAGCGCGTATAGCAATCAGCCCCAGCATTTT. This translates into CASAYSNQPQHF.

The chain is built from TRBV7-2 and TRBJ1-1, with TRBD1 matching over 8 bases. Looked up from germline, CDR1 is SGHTA and CDR2 is FQGNSA. The CDR3 extends over 12 amino acids. The trim removed 10 bases at V and 3 bases at J, leaving 4 bases unmatched. CDR3 nucleotides: TGTGCCACCAGGGGGCGATACACTGAAGCTTTCTTT. Encoded protein: CATRGRYTEAFF.

The chain is built from TRBV11-1 and TRBJ2-2; no clear D. With 1 base removed from V and 6 bases from J, the gap between germline ends came to 15 bases. The CDR3 has 16 amino acids. Germline CDR1 is SGHAT and CDR2 is FQDESV (reference sequence). The CDR3 loop reads CASSLGPLLSAGELFF. The CDR3 nucleotides read TGTGCCAGCAGCTTAGGCCCCCTTTTAAGCGCCGGGGAGCTGTTTTTT.

In this sample, this clonotype turned up many times. V gene TRBV10-3 combines with J gene TRBJ1-1; D possibly corresponds to TRBD1 (5 bases). Germline V gene sequence: CDR1 ENHRY, CDR2 SYGVKD. With 10 bases removed from V and 0 bases from J, the gap between germline ends came to 12 bases. The CDR3 length is 13 residues. CDR3 coding DNA: TGTGCCACCGGGACGGAAATGAACACTGAAGCTTTCTTT. Its translation is CATGTEMNTEAFF.

A few counts support this clonotype. J is TRBJ2-1 and V is TRBV10-1; a possible D gene is TRBD2 (6 bases). Germline assignment: CDR1 WNHNN and CDR2 SYGVQD (reference sequence). The V gene lost 3 bases and the J gene lost 0 bases, with 12 bases spanning the gap. The CDR3 sequence is 16 residues long. DNA of the CDR3: TGCGCCAGCAGTGATAGGCGGGATAGCTCCTACAATGAGCAGTTCTTC. This encodes CASSDRRDSSYNEQFF.

This clonotype has more than one count but fewer than ten. The chain joins TRBV24-1 to TRBJ2-2; D gene uncertain. Germline CDR1 and CDR2: KGHDR and SFDVKD. Trimming stripped 7 bases from V and 7 bases from J, with 15 bases between. The CDR3 loop spans 14 amino acids. CDR3 nucleotides: TGTGCCACCAGCGATCCTCCGGGTAACGGGGAGCTGTTTTTT. Translation gives CATSDPPGNGELFF.

In its sample, this clonotype was seen many times. The CDR3 protein is CASRDGPRGPQHF. In DNA, the CDR3 is TGTGCCAGCAGAGACGGTCCGAGAGGGCCCCAGCATTTT. The chain joins TRBV12-3 or TRBV12-4 to TRBJ1-5, with unresolved D. The CDR3 runs 13 residues. V shed 6 bases and J shed 9 bases, with 15 bases lying between them.